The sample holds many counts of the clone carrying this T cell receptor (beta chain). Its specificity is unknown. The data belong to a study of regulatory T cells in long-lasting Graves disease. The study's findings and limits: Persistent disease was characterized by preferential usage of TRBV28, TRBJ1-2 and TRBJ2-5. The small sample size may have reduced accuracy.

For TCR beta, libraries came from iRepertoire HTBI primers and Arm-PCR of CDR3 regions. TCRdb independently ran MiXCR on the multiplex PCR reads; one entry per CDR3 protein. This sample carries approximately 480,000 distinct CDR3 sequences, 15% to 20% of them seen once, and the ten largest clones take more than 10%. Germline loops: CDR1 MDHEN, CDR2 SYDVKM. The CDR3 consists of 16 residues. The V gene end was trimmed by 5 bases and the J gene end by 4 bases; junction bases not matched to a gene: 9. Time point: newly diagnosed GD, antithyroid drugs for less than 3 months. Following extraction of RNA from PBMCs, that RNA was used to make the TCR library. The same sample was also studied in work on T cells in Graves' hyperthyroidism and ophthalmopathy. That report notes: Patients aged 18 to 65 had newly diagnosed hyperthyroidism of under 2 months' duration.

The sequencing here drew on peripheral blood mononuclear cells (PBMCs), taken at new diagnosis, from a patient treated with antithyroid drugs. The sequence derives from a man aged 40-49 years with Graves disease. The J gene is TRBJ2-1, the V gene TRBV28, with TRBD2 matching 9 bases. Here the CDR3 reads CASSPLWREGYNEQFF. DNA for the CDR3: TGTGCCAGCAGTCCCCTCTGGCGGGAGGGTTACAATGAGCAGTTCTTC.